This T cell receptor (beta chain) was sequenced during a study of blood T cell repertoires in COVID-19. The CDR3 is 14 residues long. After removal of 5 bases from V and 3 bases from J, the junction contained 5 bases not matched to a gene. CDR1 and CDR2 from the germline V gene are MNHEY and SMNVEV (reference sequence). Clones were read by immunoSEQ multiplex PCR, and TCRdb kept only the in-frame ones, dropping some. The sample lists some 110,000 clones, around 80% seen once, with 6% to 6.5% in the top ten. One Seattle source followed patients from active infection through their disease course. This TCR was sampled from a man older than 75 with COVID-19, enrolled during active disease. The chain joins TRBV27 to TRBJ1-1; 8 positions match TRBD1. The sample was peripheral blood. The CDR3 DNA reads TGTGCCAGCAGTAATTACAGGGGGGACACTGAAGCTTTCTTT. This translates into CASSNYRGDTEAFF.